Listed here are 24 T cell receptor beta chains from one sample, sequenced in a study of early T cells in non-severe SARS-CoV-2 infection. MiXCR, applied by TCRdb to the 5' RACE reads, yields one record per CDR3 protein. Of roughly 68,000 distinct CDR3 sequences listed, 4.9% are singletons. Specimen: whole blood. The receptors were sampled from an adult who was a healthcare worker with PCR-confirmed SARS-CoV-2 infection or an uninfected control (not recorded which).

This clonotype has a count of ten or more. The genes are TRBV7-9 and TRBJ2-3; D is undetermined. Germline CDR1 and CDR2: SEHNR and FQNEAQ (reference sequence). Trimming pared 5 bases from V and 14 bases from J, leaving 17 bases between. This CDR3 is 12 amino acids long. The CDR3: CASSQYGYSGYF. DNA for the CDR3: TGTGCCAGCAGCCAATATGGTTATTCCGGGTATTTT.

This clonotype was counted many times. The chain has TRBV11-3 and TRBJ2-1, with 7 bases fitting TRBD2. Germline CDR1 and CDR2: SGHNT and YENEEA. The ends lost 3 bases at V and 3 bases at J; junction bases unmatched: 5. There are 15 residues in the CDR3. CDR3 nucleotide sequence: TGTGCCAGCAGCTTCAGACTAGCAGGCTACAATGAGCAGTTCTTC. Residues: CASSFRLAGYNEQFF.

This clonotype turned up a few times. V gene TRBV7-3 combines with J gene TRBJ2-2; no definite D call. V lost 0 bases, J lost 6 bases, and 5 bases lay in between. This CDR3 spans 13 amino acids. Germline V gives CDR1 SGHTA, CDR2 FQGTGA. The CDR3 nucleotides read TGTGCCAGCAGCTTAACGATCCCCGGGGAGCTGTTTTTT. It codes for CASSLTIPGELFF.

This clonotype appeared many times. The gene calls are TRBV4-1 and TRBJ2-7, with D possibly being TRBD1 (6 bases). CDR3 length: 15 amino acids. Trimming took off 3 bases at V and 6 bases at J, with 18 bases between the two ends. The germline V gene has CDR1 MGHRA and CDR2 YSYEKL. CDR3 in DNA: TGCGCCAGCAGCCAGTACCAGGGGAGTGGGGCCGAGCAGTACTTC. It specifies CASSQYQGSGAEQYF.

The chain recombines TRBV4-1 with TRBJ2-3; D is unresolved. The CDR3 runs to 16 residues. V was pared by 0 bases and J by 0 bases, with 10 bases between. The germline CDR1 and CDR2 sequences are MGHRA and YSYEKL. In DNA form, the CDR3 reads TGCGCCAGCAGCCAAGAAGTTAACCCTAGCACAGATACGCAGTATTTT. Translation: CASSQEVNPSTDTQYF.

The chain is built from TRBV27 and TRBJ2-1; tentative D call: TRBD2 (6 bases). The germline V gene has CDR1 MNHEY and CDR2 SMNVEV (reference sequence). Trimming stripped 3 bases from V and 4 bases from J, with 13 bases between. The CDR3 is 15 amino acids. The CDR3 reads CASSFGGAVYNEQFF. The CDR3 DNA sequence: TGTGCCAGCAGTTTCGGAGGGGCGGTATACAATGAGCAGTTCTTC.

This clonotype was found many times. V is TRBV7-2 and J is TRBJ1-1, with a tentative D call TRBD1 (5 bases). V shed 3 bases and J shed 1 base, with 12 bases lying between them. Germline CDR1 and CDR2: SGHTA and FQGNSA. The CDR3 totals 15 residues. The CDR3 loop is CASSFGGISNTEAFF. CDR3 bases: TGTGCCAGCAGCTTCGGGGGTATCTCGAACACTGAAGCTTTCTTT.

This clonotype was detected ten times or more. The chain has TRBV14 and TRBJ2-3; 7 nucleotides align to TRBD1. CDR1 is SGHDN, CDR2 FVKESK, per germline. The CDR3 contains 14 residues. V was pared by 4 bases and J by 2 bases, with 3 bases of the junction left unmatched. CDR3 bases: TGTGCCAGCAGCCGGGACAGAAACACAGATACGCAGTATTTT. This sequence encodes CASSRDRNTDTQYF.

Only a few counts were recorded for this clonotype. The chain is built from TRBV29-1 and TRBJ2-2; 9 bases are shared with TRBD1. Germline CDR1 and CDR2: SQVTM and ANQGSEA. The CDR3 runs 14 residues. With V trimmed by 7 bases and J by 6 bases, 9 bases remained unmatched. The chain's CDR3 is CSARDRVQPGELFF. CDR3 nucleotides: TGCAGCGCCCGGGACAGGGTACAACCCGGGGAGCTGTTTTTT.

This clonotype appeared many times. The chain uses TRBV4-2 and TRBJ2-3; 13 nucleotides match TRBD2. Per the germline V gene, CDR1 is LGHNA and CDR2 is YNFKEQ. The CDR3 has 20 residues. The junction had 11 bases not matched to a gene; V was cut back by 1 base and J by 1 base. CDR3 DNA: TGTGCCAGCAGCCAAGCTTCAGGACTAGCGGGAGCGGGCGGCACAGATACGCAGTATTTT. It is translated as CASSQASGLAGAGGTDTQYF.

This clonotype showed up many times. CDR3 DNA sequence: TGTGCCAGCAGCTTGGCACAGGGCGCCGAGCAGTACTTC. Amino acid sequence: CASSLAQGAEQYF. The chain employs TRBV7-3 and TRBJ2-7, with a possible D match to TRBD1 (6 bases). The CDR3 runs to 13 residues. Per the germline V gene, CDR1 is SGHTA and CDR2 is FQGTGA. V was pared by 3 bases and J by 6 bases, with 12 bases between.

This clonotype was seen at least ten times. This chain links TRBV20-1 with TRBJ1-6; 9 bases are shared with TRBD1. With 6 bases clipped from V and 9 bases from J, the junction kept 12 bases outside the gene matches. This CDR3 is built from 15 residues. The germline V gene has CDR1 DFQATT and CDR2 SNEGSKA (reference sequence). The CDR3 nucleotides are TGCAGTGCAAGGGACAGGGTTTTCTCCGGTTCACCCCTCCACTTT. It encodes CSARDRVFSGSPLHF.

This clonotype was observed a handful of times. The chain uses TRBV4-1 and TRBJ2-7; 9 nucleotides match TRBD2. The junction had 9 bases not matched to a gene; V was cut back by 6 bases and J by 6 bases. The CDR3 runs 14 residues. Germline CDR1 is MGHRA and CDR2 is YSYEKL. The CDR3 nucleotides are TGCGCCAGCAGGCAAATAGCGGGAGTCGGCGAGCAGTACTTC. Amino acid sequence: CASRQIAGVGEQYF.

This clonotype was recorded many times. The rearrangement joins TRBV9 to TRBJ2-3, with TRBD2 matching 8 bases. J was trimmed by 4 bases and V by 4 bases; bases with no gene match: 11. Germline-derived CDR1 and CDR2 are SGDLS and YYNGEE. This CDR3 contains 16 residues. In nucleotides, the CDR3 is TGTGCCAGCAGCCCCCGAGCAGCGGGAGTTCCAGATACGCAGTATTTT. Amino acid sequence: CASSPRAAGVPDTQYF.

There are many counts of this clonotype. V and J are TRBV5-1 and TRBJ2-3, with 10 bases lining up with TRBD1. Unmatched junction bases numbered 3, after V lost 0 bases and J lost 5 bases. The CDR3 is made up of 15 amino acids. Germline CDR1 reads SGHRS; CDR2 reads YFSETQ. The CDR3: CASSLDGTGEDTQYF. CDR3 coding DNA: TGCGCCAGCAGCTTGGACGGGACAGGGGAAGATACGCAGTATTTT. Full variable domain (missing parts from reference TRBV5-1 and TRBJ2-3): KAGVTQTPRYLIKTRGQQVTLSCSPISGHRSVSWYQQTPGQGLQFLFEYFSETQRNKGNFPGRFSGRQFSNSRSEMNVSTLELGDSALYLCASSLDGTGEDTQYFGPGTRLTVL.

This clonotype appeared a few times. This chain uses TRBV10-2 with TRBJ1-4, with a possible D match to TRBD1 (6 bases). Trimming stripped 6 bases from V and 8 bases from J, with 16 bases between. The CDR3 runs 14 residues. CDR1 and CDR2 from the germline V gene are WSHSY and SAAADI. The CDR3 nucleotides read TGCGCCAGCAGAGAAACAGGGTATGGGGAAAAACTGTTTTTT. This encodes CASRETGYGEKLFF.

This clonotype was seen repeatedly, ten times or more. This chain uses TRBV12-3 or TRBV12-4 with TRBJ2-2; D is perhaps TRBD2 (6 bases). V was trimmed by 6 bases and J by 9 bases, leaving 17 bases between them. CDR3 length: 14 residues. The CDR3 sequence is CASSPGLPGRELFF. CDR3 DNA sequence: TGTGCCAGCAGCCCGGGACTCCCAGGGCGGGAGCTGTTTTTT.

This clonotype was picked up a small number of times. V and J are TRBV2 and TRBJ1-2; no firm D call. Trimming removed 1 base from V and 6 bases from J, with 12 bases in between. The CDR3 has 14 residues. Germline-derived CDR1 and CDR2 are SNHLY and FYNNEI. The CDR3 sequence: CASSEGHFRDGYTF. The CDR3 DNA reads TGTGCCAGCAGTGAAGGACACTTCCGAGATGGCTACACCTTC.

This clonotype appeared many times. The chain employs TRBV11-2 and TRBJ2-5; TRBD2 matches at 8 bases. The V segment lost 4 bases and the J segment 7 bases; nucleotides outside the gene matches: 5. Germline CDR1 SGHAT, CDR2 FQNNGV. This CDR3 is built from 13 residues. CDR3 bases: TGTGCCAGCAGCTACGGGGGGGAGGCGACCCAGTACTTC. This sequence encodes CASSYGGEATQYF. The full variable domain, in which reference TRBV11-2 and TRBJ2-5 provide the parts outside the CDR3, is EAGVAQSPRYKIIEKRQSVAFWCNPISGHATLYWYQQILGQGPKLLIQFQNNGVVDDSQLPKDRFSAERLKGVDSTLKIQPAKLEDSAVYLCASSYGGEATQYFGPGTRLLVL.

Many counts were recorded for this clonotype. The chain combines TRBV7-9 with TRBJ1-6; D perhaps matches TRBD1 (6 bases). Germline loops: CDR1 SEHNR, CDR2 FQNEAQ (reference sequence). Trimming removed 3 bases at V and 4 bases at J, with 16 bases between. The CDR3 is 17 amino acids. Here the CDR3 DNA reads TGTGCCAGCAGCTTGCCTGGGCAGGGGAGATATAATTCACCCCTCCACTTT. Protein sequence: CASSLPGQGRYNSPLHF.

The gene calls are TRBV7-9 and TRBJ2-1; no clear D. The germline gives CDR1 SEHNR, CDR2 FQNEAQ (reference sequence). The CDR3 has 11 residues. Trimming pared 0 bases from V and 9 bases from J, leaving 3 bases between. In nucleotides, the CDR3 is TGTGCCAGCAGCTTAGCGATTGAGCAGTTCTTC. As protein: CASSLAIEQFF.

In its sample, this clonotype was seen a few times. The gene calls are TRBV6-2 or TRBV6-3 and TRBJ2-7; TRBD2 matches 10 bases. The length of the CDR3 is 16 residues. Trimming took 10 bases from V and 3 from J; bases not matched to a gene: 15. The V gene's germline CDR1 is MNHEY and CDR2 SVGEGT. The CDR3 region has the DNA TGTGCCACCGCAGCACCTAGGAGACTAGCGGGCTACGAGCAGTACTTC. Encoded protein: CATAAPRRLAGYEQYF.

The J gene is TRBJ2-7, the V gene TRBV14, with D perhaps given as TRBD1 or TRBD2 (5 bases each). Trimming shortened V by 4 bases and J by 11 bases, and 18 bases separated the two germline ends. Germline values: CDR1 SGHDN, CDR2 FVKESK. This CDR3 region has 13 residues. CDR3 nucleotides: TGTGCCAGCAGCCGAGACGGGACCGCCCGTAAGTACTTC. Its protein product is CASSRDGTARKYF.

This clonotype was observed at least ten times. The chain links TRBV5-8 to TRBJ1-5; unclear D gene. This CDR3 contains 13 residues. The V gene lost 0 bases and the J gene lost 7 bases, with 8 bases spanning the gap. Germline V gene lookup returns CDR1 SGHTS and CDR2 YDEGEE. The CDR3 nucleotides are TGTGCCAGCAGCTTGGAATCTAGCCAGCCCCAGCATTTT. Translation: CASSLESSQPQHF.